This entry is about one TCR beta chain. Its matching antigen is unknown. The data stem from a study of T cells in localized non-small cell lung cancer. The CDR3 length is 15 residues. Trimming stripped 9 bases from V and 0 bases from J, with 14 bases between. Germline V gene lookup returns CDR1 LNHDA and CDR2 SQIVND (reference sequence). The protocol was immunoSEQ multiplex PCR, while the TCRdb copy is restricted to in-frame clones and leaves out a portion. The data hold about 1,500 clones, with about 35% observed a single time. Study results and limitations: Uninvolved adjacent lung had more T cell clonality than any other tissue, topping tumor. Median roughly 57 top-100 tumor clones were shared with paired adjacent lung.

Sample: normal lung tissue next to the tumor, taken before any cancer treatment. The chain combines TRBV19 with TRBJ2-2; D might be TRBD1 or TRBD2, each matching 6 bases. This sequence originates from a woman aged 40 to 75 with stage I squamous cell lung carcinoma. Written as DNA, the CDR3 is TGTGCCAGCGGGGGCAGCACCTCGAACACCGGGGAGCTGTTTTTT. Translating it yields CASGGSTSNTGELFF.